A selection of T cell receptor beta chains follows, all from one sample in a study of OX40 agonist ivuxolimab in advanced cancers. The protocol was immunoSEQ multiplex PCR, while the TCRdb copy is restricted to in-frame clones and leaves out a portion. Of 9,500 to 15,000 clones in the sample, under 85% were seen once. Material: CD4+ or CD8+ T cells sorted from blood, obtained in a trial of the OX40 agonist ivuxolimab. The receptors here all came from an adult with an advanced solid tumor such as melanoma, head and neck, liver or kidney cancer. CDR3s include the opening cysteine and the closing phenylalanine or tryptophan. The D gene is left open where the match is weak. A clone size is listed for some rows: how often the clone was seen (once, few, many), or a class if it is expanded.

>TRBV7-9|TRBD2|TRBJ2-1|few
TGTGCCAGCAGCTTGCAGGCTAGCGGACATTACAATGAGCAGTTCTTC
CASSLQASGHYNEQFF
>TRBV4-3|NA|TRBJ1-3|NA
TGCGCCAGCAGCCAAGACCCCAACTGGCGCGGAAACACCATATATTTT
CASSQDPNWRGNTIYF
>TRBV9|NA|TRBJ2-6|NA
TGTGCCAGCAGCGGCCGGGACACTGGGGCCAACGTCCTGACTTTC
CASSGRDTGANVLTF
>TRBV18|NA|TRBJ2-2|NA
TGTGCCAGCCCCAGACAGAGAAACACCGGGGAGCTGTTTTTT
CASPRQRNTGELFF
>TRBV6-1|NA|TRBJ1-3|once
TGTGCCAGCCTCAGCAACACCATATATTTT
CASLSNTIYF
>TRBV7-9|NA|TRBJ2-7|NA
TGTGCCAGCAGCCCGGACGGAGTCCCCTACGAGCAGTACTTC
CASSPDGVPYEQYF
>TRBV28|NA|TRBJ2-7|NA
TGTGCCAGCAGTTTCGCCGCCTACGAGCAGTACTTC
CASSFAAYEQYF
>TRBV11-2|TRBD2|TRBJ2-7|NA
TGTGCCAGCAGCTTCGGGGCGGGAGCGTACGAGCAGTACTTC
CASSFGAGAYEQYF
>TRBV2|NA|TRBJ1-5|NA
TGTGCCAGCAGTGAATTGCAGAACAATCAGCCCCAGCATTTT
CASSELQNNQPQHF
>TRBV5-4|TRBD1|TRBJ2-7|NA
TGTGCCAGCAGCTTGGGCCAGGGGGCTCTTTACGAGCAGTACTTC
CASSLGQGALYEQYF
>TRBV6-9|TRBD1|TRBJ1-2|NA
TGTGCCAGCAGCCCTTGGACAGGGGGAGGCTATGGCTACACCTTC
CASSPWTGGGYGYTF
>TRBV10-1|TRBD1|TRBJ2-2|NA
TGCGCCAGCAGTACTGACAGGGCTTCGAACACCGGGGAGCTGTTTTTT
CASSTDRASNTGELFF
>TRBV4-1|NA|TRBJ2-2|NA
TGCGCCAGCAGAAGACCCACAGGGAGCACCGGGGAGCTGTTTTTT
CASRRPTGSTGELFF
>TRBV7-3|NA|TRBJ2-7|few
TGTGCCAGCAGCCCCCATGACTACGAGCAGTACTTC
CASSPHDYEQYF
>TRBV5-1|NA|TRBJ2-7|NA
TGCGCCAGCAGGCCCATTAGTACACCCGGCTACGAGCAGTACTTC
CASRPISTPGYEQYF
>TRBV7-9|TRBD1|TRBJ2-7|NA
TGTGCCAGCAGCTTTGGATGGACAGGGGGTGACGAGCAGTACTTC
CASSFGWTGGDEQYF
>TRBV6-5|NA|TRBJ1-5|NA
TGTGCCAGCAGTTATGGGAACCAGGGGAATCAGCCCCAGCATTTT
CASSYGNQGNQPQHF
>TRBV11-2|NA|TRBJ1-2|NA
TGTGCCAGCAGCTTAGATCCAGGGCCCAACTATGGCTACACCTTC
CASSLDPGPNYGYTF
>TRBV10-3|NA|TRBJ1-1|NA
TGTGCCATCAGGCGGGCCCCAGGGTTAATTTACACTGAAGCTTTCTTT
CAIRRAPGLIYTEAFF
>TRBV10-3|NA|TRBJ2-2|NA
TGTGCCATCAGTGAGCCCGTGGCGGTGAACACCGGGGAGCTGTTTTTT
CAISEPVAVNTGELFF
>TRBV6-5|NA|TRBJ2-5|NA
TGTGCCAGCAGTTACCCGGATACCCAAGAGACCCAGTACTTC
CASSYPDTQETQYF
>TRBV19|NA|TRBJ1-5|few
TGTGCCAGTAAGGGGTCAGGGCAGGGGCTCAATCAGCCCCAGCATTTT
CASKGSGQGLNQPQHF
>TRBV27|TRBD1|TRBJ2-2|NA
TGTGCCAGCAGCGGACAGGGTAGGGGGCTGTTTTTT
CASSGQGRGLFF
>TRBV19|TRBD1|TRBJ2-1|NA
TGTGCCAGTAGTACGGGGCAGGGGACAGGGGACCACAATGAGCAGTTCTTC
CASSTGQGTGDHNEQFF
>TRBV28|TRBD1|TRBJ1-1|NA
TGTGCCAGCAGTCCCTTCACAGGGGTCGCTGAAGCTTTCTTT
CASSPFTGVAEAFF
>TRBV11-2|TRBD2|TRBJ2-3|NA
TGTGCCAGCAGGTTACTAGCGGGGGGCTTCAGCACAGATACGCAGTATTTT
CASRLLAGGFSTDTQYF
>TRBV4-2|NA|TRBJ1-5|NA
TGTGCCAGCAGCCAAGAGGACTGGAGCAATCAGCCCCAGCATTTT
CASSQEDWSNQPQHF
>TRBV7-9|NA|TRBJ2-7|NA
TGTGCCAGCAGCCTGGGGTTCTCCTACGAGCAGTACTTC
CASSLGFSYEQYF
>TRBV9|NA|TRBJ1-2|NA
TGTGCCAGCAGCCCCGGGCCTAGGGGTGGCTACACCTTC
CASSPGPRGGYTF
>TRBV15|TRBD1|TRBJ2-5|NA
TGTGCCACCAGCAGAGGAGGACAGGGGTGGCAAGAGACCCAGTACTTC
CATSRGGQGWQETQYF
>TRBV6-5|NA|TRBJ1-2|once
TGTGCCAGCTCCTTAGGGGGGTCCTATGGCTACACCTTC
CASSLGGSYGYTF
>TRBV7-8|NA|TRBJ2-7|NA
TGTGCCAGCGGATATTCCTACGAGCAGTACTTC
CASGYSYEQYF
>TRBV7-3|NA|TRBJ2-1|NA
TGTGCCAGCAGCTTAGGGCTAGGTGAGCAGTTCTTC
CASSLGLGEQFF
>TRBV6-5|NA|TRBJ2-7|few
TGTGCCACTTGGCCCTACGAGCAGTACTTC
CATWPYEQYF
>TRBV6-6|NA|TRBJ2-3|NA
TGTGCCAGCAGTTACCCGGGACTTCGCACAGATACGCAGTATTTT
CASSYPGLRTDTQYF
>TRBV5-1|TRBD1|TRBJ1-2|NA
TGCGCCAGCAGCTTGGTGACAGGGGATGTCTATGGCTACACCTTC
CASSLVTGDVYGYTF
>TRBV25-1|TRBD1|TRBJ1-3|once
TGTGCCAGCAGTGAATTTAAGGGACAGCCTTTCTCTGGAAACACCATATATTTT
CASSEFKGQPFSGNTIYF
>TRBV7-9|NA|TRBJ2-7|NA
TGTGCCAGCAGCATCAGACAGGACGAGCAGTACTTC
CASSIRQDEQYF
>TRBV4-3|NA|TRBJ2-7|NA
TGCGCCAGCAGCCAAGTCCTAGAGTACGAGCAGTACTTC
CASSQVLEYEQYF
>TRBV6-6|NA|TRBJ2-1|NA
TGTGCCAGCAGTTACTCTCACCCCAATGAGCAGTTCTTC
CASSYSHPNEQFF
>TRBV15|NA|TRBJ2-5|once
TGTGCCACCAGCAGAGCGCAGGGGGAGACCCAGTACTTC
CATSRAQGETQYF
>TRBV5-5|TRBD2|TRBJ2-1|once
TGTGCCAGCAGCGGGTTGACTAGCGGGGGGAATGAGCAGTTCTTC
CASSGLTSGGNEQFF
>TRBV27|NA|TRBJ1-2|once
TGTGCCAGCAGTTCACCAGCGAACTATGGCTACACCTTC
CASSSPANYGYTF
>TRBV6-6|TRBD1|TRBJ2-7|few
TGTGCCAGCAGACCAGACAGGGGTCTTTCATACGAGCAGTACTTC
CASRPDRGLSYEQYF
>TRBV9|TRBD2|TRBJ2-1|NA
TGTGCCAGCAGCGTGGGGACTAACCACAATGAGCAGTTCTTC
CASSVGTNHNEQFF
>TRBV20-1|NA|TRBJ1-1|NA
TGCAGTGCTAGTATTTACACTGAAGCTTTCTTT
CSASIYTEAFF
>TRBV7-3|TRBD1|TRBJ2-1|large
TGTGCCAGCAGTTCCGGGACAGGGGTCTACAATGAGCAGTTCTTC
CASSSGTGVYNEQFF
>TRBV6-5|NA|TRBJ2-7|NA
TGTGCCAGCAGTGAATTGCATAGTATCTACGAGCAGTACTTC
CASSELHSIYEQYF
>TRBV7-3|NA|TRBJ2-1|NA
TGTGCCAGCGGTCCTGTGGGAGGATCGAACAATGAGCAGTTCTTC
CASGPVGGSNNEQFF
>TRBV19|NA|TRBJ1-1|NA
TGTGCCAGTAGCGTCACCGGGAACACTGAAGCTTTCTTT
CASSVTGNTEAFF
>TRBV7-9|TRBD1|TRBJ1-2|NA
TGTGCCAGCAGCTCGGTCTCCGGGACAGGGGATTTTTCCTATGGCTACACCTTC
CASSSVSGTGDFSYGYTF
>TRBV10-3|NA|TRBJ1-3|NA
TGTGCCATCAGTGAGCTCGGGACACCCACCGTTAGGGGAAACACCATATATTTT
CAISELGTPTVRGNTIYF
>TRBV6-5|NA|TRBJ1-2|NA
TGTGCCAGCAGTTACTCCCGGGACCGCGGCTACACCTTC
CASSYSRDRGYTF
>TRBV9|NA|TRBJ2-7|NA
TGTGCCAGCAGCGCCTCGGCCGGGAACGAGCAGTACTTC
CASSASAGNEQYF